This T cell receptor (beta chain) was recorded in a study of cytomegalovirus exposure and HLA in healthy donors (dated by TCRdb to 2016 to 2017). Study-level background: According to a later analysis, the approximately 120 validation repertoires were produced on the same platform as the approximately 600 repertoires of the first cohort. The study combined high-throughput TCR immunosequencing, statistical association of individual TCRs with disease status, and machine learning to predict cytomegalovirus infection status. The study aimed to test whether signatures of past pathogen exposure could be identified by cataloging public T cell receptors. Along with the roughly 670-subject first cohort, a separate validation cohort of over a hundred different subjects was used. What the authors observed across the whole study: In vitro tests confirmed that a few of the cytomegalovirus-associated TCR beta chains recognize cytomegalovirus antigens. Across donors, most TCR sequences were observed very rarely, whereas some public TCRs were present in many individuals. The study listed around 160 TCR beta chains as associated with cytomegalovirus. In a later analysis, TCRs clustered in the first cohort were found to also tend to co-occur in the 130 or so validation repertoires, with about 94% of cluster scores above 0. In both the original and validation cohorts, the classifier was reported to diagnose cytomegalovirus status with high specificity and sensitivity. The authors suggested that the approach could potentially be extended to other disease states and immunological phenotypes. A later analysis had no HLA typing for the validation cohort, so co-occurrence there was scored across all 130 or so repertoires.

From the cysteine through the phenylalanine, the CDR3 covers 15 amino acids. Only the CDR3 region is kept as DNA, spanning 45 bases read in frame from base 1. CDR1 MNHEY and CDR2 SMNVEV were looked up in the germline V gene (reference sequence). Relative to germline, V is 0 bases shorter and J is 5 bases shorter, with 12 bases between their ends. Libraries were constructed by the immunoSEQ multiplex PCR assay. Per the authors' processing: A statistical classification framework was built for diagnosing cytomegalovirus status from the catalog of TCR beta chain sequences. Here the immuneACCESS table is served through TCRdb, limited to in-frame sequences with V and J called. Missing clones are a known gap in these copies; in checked studies unresolved V genes cover under half, and the rest lacks a known reason. V and J calls plus clone size are reproduced from that table; the DNA served to infer D and trimming. A total of around 150,000 clones appear in this sample, roughly 86% of them only once. The top ten clones comprise 4% to 5% of the sample.

The donors were included in the validation cohort of 120 subjects, a group kept apart from the roughly 700-subject first cohort. As to this clone: Its antigen is still unknown. No base quality information exists; no much larger clone differs at one position.

The sample comprised PBMCs. The chain is made from TRBV27 and TRBJ2-3, with the D segment identity uncertain. This TCR came from a man between 18 and 29 years old in good health and CMV-seropositive. This receptor has the CDR3 CASSLSANKIDTQYF. The nucleotides are TGTGCCAGCAGTTTATCGGCAAATAAGATAGATACGCAGTATTTT.